The 20 T cell receptor beta chains below come from one sample, sequenced in a study of T cells in Graves' hyperthyroidism and ophthalmopathy. Amplification yielded TCR beta CDR3 regions, with RNA transcripts as the source. A first-round RT-PCR of the TCR CDR3 used the HTBI primer set. TCRdb ran MiXCR on the multiplex PCR reads and lists one entry per CDR3 protein. Of around 700,000 distinct CDR3 sequences listed, roughly a sixth are singletons. Material for sequencing was blood. The receptors come from a woman aged 50 to 60 with Graves' hyperthyroidism that later progressed to Graves' ophthalmopathy.

This rearrangement joins TRBV2 to TRBJ1-2; tentatively, D is TRBD1 (5 bases). The CDR3 is made up of 16 amino acids. Trimming took 6 bases from V and 3 from J, leaving 20 bases between them. In germline, CDR1 is SNHLY, CDR2 FYNNEI. In DNA form, the CDR3 reads TGTGCCAGCAGCGAACGCGCTCGGGGCCGGGACTATGGCTACACCTTC. This codes for CASSERARGRDYGYTF. The complete variable domain, with remaining parts taken from reference TRBV2 and TRBJ1-2, reads EPEVTQTPSHQVTQMGQEVILRCVPISNHLYFYWYRQILGQKVEFLVSFYNNEISEKSEIFDDQFSVERPDGSNFTLKIRSTKLEDSAMYFCASSERARGRDYGYTFGSGTRLTVV.

This clonotype was counted at least ten times. The rearrangement links TRBV11-2 to TRBJ2-2, with 7 bases aligning to TRBD2. The V gene's germline CDR1 is SGHAT and CDR2 FQNNGV. Trimming removed 0 bases from V and 2 bases from J; junction bases left unmatched: 3. The CDR3 is 16 residues long. Here the CDR3 reads CASSLEGGVNTGELFF. DNA of the CDR3: TGTGCCAGCAGCTTAGAGGGAGGGGTCAACACCGGGGAGCTGTTTTTT.

This clonotype was detected only a few times. The gene calls are TRBV7-3 and TRBJ2-1; a possible D gene is TRBD2 (6 bases). The CDR3 has 15 residues. V was pared by 5 bases and J by 6 bases, with 17 bases between. CDR1 is SGHTA, CDR2 FQGTGA, per germline. CDR3 in amino acids: CASSPAGPESNEQFF. CDR3 DNA: TGTGCCAGCAGCCCCGCGGGGCCGGAATCCAATGAGCAGTTCTTC.

This rearrangement joins TRBV27 to TRBJ1-3, with TRBD1 matching over 9 bases. The trim removed 5 bases at V and 0 bases at J, leaving 5 bases unmatched. CDR1 is MNHEY and CDR2 is SMNVEV in the germline V gene (reference sequence). The CDR3 is 16 residues long. The CDR3 loop reads CASSRTGDASGNTIYF. In nucleotides, the CDR3 is TGTGCCAGCAGTAGGACAGGGGACGCCTCTGGAAACACCATATATTTT.

This rearrangement joins TRBV19 to TRBJ2-3; 8 nucleotides agree with TRBD2. The CDR3 runs 14 residues. Trimming removed 3 bases from V and 7 bases from J; junction bases left unmatched: 6. CDR1 is LNHDA, CDR2 SQIVND, per germline (reference sequence). The CDR3 loop is CASSIPGGPYTQYF. CDR3 DNA: TGTGCCAGTAGTATCCCGGGGGGGCCGTATACGCAGTATTTT.

A word on this clonotype: This may be a read error, as it is one base from a much larger clone. This rearrangement joins TRBV6-5 to TRBJ2-1, with D possibly matching TRBD1 (5 bases). Looked up from germline, CDR1 is MNHEY and CDR2 is SVGAGI. This CDR3 has 16 residues. The CDR3 DNA reads as TGTGCCAGCAGTTCGACCCGACAGAGCCACTACAATGAGCAGCTCTTC. Translation gives CASSSTRQSHYNEQLF.

This chain joins TRBV19 and TRBJ1-1; 8 bases are shared with TRBD1. The CDR3 totals 16 residues. Trimming took 5 bases from V and 4 from J; bases not matched to a gene: 12. Germline CDR1 LNHDA, CDR2 SQIVND (reference sequence). The CDR3 DNA follows: TGTGCCAGTAGTCCCGGACAGGGTTATTCTCTCACTGAAGCTTTCTTT. It codes for CASSPGQGYSLTEAFF.

This clonotype occurred many times. J is TRBJ2-5 and V is TRBV6-2 or TRBV6-3, with TRBD2 matching 10 bases. The CDR3 has 15 residues. Germline CDR1 is MNHEY and CDR2 is SVGEGT. The V gene end was trimmed by 6 bases and the J gene end by 1 base; junction bases not matched to a gene: 5. The CDR3 here is CASSPAGGFQETQYF. In nucleotides, the CDR3 is TGTGCCAGCAGCCCAGCGGGGGGGTTCCAAGAGACCCAGTACTTC.

In the case of this clonotype: Without the conserved terminal phenylalanine or tryptophan, this CDR3 likely stems from a read error. The rearrangement uses TRBV24-1 and TRBJ1-5; the D gene is possibly TRBD1 (6 bases). CDR1 is KGHDR and CDR2 is SFDVKD in the germline V gene. The germline V and J ends were trimmed by 7 bases and 3 bases, with 9 bases remaining between them. The CDR3 is 13 residues long. The chain's CDR3 is CATRGADNQPQHL. CDR3 in DNA: TGTGCCACCAGGGGGGCCGACAATCAGCCCCAGCATCTT.

There are a few counts of this clonotype. The rearrangement uses TRBV18 and TRBJ2-2, with 14 nucleotides matching TRBD2. Germline CDR1 KGHSH, CDR2 LQKENI. The CDR3 sequence is 18 residues long. V shed 6 bases and J 0 bases; nucleotides not matched to a gene: 6. The CDR3: CASSDRTSGGSNTGELFF. The DNA of the CDR3 is TGTGCCAGCTCCGACAGGACTAGCGGGGGGTCGAACACCGGGGAGCTGTTTTTT.

This clonotype was recorded a few times. CDR3 amino acids: CASSTGAGNQETQYF. The CDR3 DNA is TGCGCCAGCAGTACCGGGGCAGGGAATCAAGAGACCCAGTACTTC. This chain uses TRBV10-1 with TRBJ2-5, with D perhaps being TRBD1 or TRBD2 (5 bases each). Germline values: CDR1 WNHNN, CDR2 SYGVQD (reference sequence). Trimming shortened V by 5 bases and J by 2 bases, and 15 bases separated the two germline ends. This CDR3 comprises 15 residues.

The chain combines TRBV18 with TRBJ2-3; either TRBD1 or TRBD2 may supply D (6 bases each). The CDR3 is made up of 14 amino acids. Germline loops: CDR1 KGHSH, CDR2 LQKENI. V was trimmed by 10 bases and J by 4 bases, leaving 18 bases between them. The CDR3 loop reads CATPRGDRADTQYF. The CDR3, as DNA: TGTGCCACCCCTAGGGGGGATCGGGCAGATACGCAGTATTTT.

This clonotype was detected a few times. The chain has TRBV20-1 and TRBJ2-7; TRBD1 aligns across 8 bases. The CDR3 has 13 amino acids. Germline V gene lookup returns CDR1 DFQATT and CDR2 SNEGSKA (reference sequence). Germline trimming cut 6 bases from V and 2 bases from J; bases unmatched to any gene: 6. The CDR3 nucleotides are TGCAGTGCAACTCACAGGGGGACCTACGAGCAGTACTTC. It codes for CSATHRGTYEQYF.

There are many counts of this clonotype. V and J are TRBV30 and TRBJ1-1; the D is unclear. Germline loops: CDR1 GTSNPN, CDR2 SVGIG (reference sequence). This CDR3 region has 13 residues. V lost 0 bases and J lost 1, with 6 bases in between. The CDR3 DNA is TGTGCCTGGAGTGTGTCGCAGAACACTGAAGCTTTCTTT. Translated, it gives CAWSVSQNTEAFF.

The chain employs TRBV7-2 and TRBJ2-5; maybe TRBD2 (7 bases). V lost 3 bases and J 10 bases, leaving 18 bases between the germline ends. This CDR3 has 14 amino acids. Germline V gene sequence: CDR1 SGHTA, CDR2 FQGNSA. The CDR3 DNA reads TGTGCCAGCAGCTTGGGGGGGGGGCCCAATCACCAGTACTTC. This encodes CASSLGGGPNHQYF. Full variable domain (outside the CDR3, taken from reference TRBV7-2 and TRBJ2-5): GAGVSQSPSNKVTEKGKDVELRCDPISGHTALYWYRQSLGQGLEFLIYFQGNSAPDKSGLPSDRFSAERTGGSVSTLTIQRTQQEDSAVYLCASSLGGGPNHQYFGPGTRLLVL.

Ten or more counts support this clonotype. The rearrangement uses TRBV20-1 and TRBJ2-2; 7 nucleotides match TRBD1. CDR1 and CDR2 from the germline V gene are DFQATT and SNEGSKA (reference sequence). The CDR3 totals 15 residues. J was trimmed by 0 bases and V by 0 bases; bases with no gene match: 1. CDR3 in amino acids: CSARDQGANTGELFF. The CDR3 DNA reads as TGCAGTGCTAGAGATCAGGGGGCGAACACCGGGGAGCTGTTTTTT.

The table lists this clonotype with many counts. J is TRBJ2-3 and V is TRBV5-1; tentative D call: TRBD2 (6 bases). The V gene lost 3 bases and the J gene lost 5 bases, with 13 bases spanning the gap. The CDR3 has 14 amino acids. Germline V gene data show CDR1 as SGHRS and CDR2 as YFSETQ. This CDR3 reads CASSSGLARDTQYF. CDR3 DNA sequence: TGCGCCAGCAGCTCAGGGCTAGCGCGAGATACGCAGTATTTT.

This clonotype was counted only a few times. This chain uses TRBV7-9 with TRBJ1-3; D uncertain. Trimming removed 6 bases at V and 4 bases at J, with 13 bases between. Germline V gene sequence: CDR1 SEHNR, CDR2 FQNEAQ (reference sequence). CDR3 length equals 14 residues. CDR3 region: CASSSVGSGNTIYF. CDR3 nucleotide sequence: TGTGCCAGCAGTTCCGTTGGCTCAGGAAACACCATATATTTT.

This clonotype was detected ten times or more. The chain employs TRBV12-3 or TRBV12-4 and TRBJ2-7; 8 bases line up with TRBD2. The CDR3 consists of 14 residues. Germline trimming cut 0 bases from V and 2 bases from J; bases unmatched to any gene: 0. CDR3 protein: CASSLALAAYEQYF. The CDR3 DNA is TGTGCCAGCAGTTTAGCACTAGCGGCCTACGAGCAGTACTTC.

The V call is TRBV20-1, the J call TRBJ1-6, with 10 nucleotides matching TRBD1. Germline V gene sequence: CDR1 DFQATT, CDR2 SNEGSKA (reference sequence). Trimming took 5 bases from V and 8 from J; bases not matched to a gene: 3. CDR3 length equals 13 residues. CDR3 protein: CSAAGTGDSPLHF. The CDR3, as DNA: TGCAGTGCTGCCGGGACAGGGGATTCACCCCTCCACTTT.